This is a list of T cell receptor beta chains from one sample in a study of blood T cells in healthy people across ages. A single record per CDR3 protein comes from TCRdb applying MiXCR to the 5' RACE reads. Of 1.8 million or so distinct CDR3 sequences detected, about two fifths appear once; the ten largest clones hold under 25%. The sample consisted of blood. The receptors originated from a human donor in good health. The CDR3 runs from the conserved cysteine through the conserved F or W. A D gene is named only where the DNA matches it firmly. Clone size is not always given. Where it is, it says once, few, many or a class for expanded clones.

>.|TRBJ1-2|TRBV2|.
CASNPSYGYTF
TGTGCCAGCAATCCATCCTATGGCTACACCTTC
>.|TRBJ1-4|TRBV7-9|.
CASSFGSYNEKLFF
TGTGCCAGCAGCTTTGGCAGTTATAATGAAAAACTGTTTTTT
>.|TRBJ1-2|TRBV5-1|.
CASGNNEGGFGDGYTF
TGCGCCAGCGGAAACAATGAAGGGGGATTTGGTGATGGCTACACCTTC
>.|TRBJ2-7|TRBV6-1|.
CASRLTGTSQRSSYEQYF
TGTGCCAGCAGGCTAACCGGGACCTCGCAGAGGTCTTCCTACGAGCAGTACTTC
>.|TRBJ1-1|TRBV29-1|.
CSVERVRKAFF
TGCAGCGTTGAAAGGGTGAGGAAAGCTTTCTTT
>TRBD2|TRBJ2-6|TRBV5-4|.
CASPSREGTGANVLTF
TGTGCCAGCCCGTCAAGGGAGGGGACTGGGGCCAACGTCCTGACTTTC
>.|TRBJ2-1|TRBV4-2|few
CASSQNGGQGYSYNEQFF
TGTGCCAGCAGCCAAAATGGAGGGCAGGGTTACTCCTACAATGAGCAGTTCTTC
>.|TRBJ2-3|TRBV5-1|.
CASSGDTMSTDTQYF
TGCGCCAGCAGCGGGGACACAATGAGCACAGATACGCAGTATTTT
>TRBD1|TRBJ2-7|TRBV6-1|.
CASSGGTGEMYEQYF
TGTGCCAGCAGCGGCGGGACAGGGGAGATGTACGAGCAGTACTTC
>TRBD2|TRBJ2-3|TRBV5-1|.
CASSLEGRGSTDTQYF
TGCGCCAGCAGCTTGGAGGGGCGGGGGAGCACAGATACGCAGTATTTT
>.|TRBJ2-1|TRBV9|few
CASSVGGALSSYNEQFF
TGTGCCAGCAGCGTAGGGGGGGCTTTAAGCTCCTACAATGAGCAGTTCTTC
>TRBD1|TRBJ2-1|TRBV29-1|few
CSAHRGVDEQFF
TGCAGCGCTCACAGGGGTGTGGATGAGCAGTTCTTC
>.|TRBJ2-3|TRBV12-5|.
CASLRPYTQYF
TGTGCTAGTCTCAGGCCTTATACGCAGTATTTT
>TRBD1|TRBJ1-5|TRBV7-6|.
CASSLGTGKFSQPQHF
TGTGCCAGCAGCTTAGGGACAGGGAAGTTTAGTCAGCCCCAGCATTTT
>TRBD2|TRBJ2-1|TRBV5-1|.
CASSLAGPPYNEQFF
TGTGCCAGCAGCCTAGCGGGACCCCCATACAATGAGCAGTTCTTC
>TRBD1|TRBJ1-1|TRBV7-9|.
CASSPGQSKGNTEAFF
TGTGCCAGCAGCCCGGGACAGTCGAAAGGGAACACTGAAGCTTTCTTT
>TRBD2|TRBJ2-1|TRBV20-1|few
CSALTSGGYNEQFF
TGCAGTGCTCTGACTAGCGGGGGGTACAATGAGCAGTTCTTC
>.|TRBJ2-1|TRBV7-6|.
CASSLEPFNEQFF
TGTGCCAGCAGCCTCGAACCCTTTAATGAGCAGTTCTTC
>.|TRBJ2-1|TRBV29-1|few
CSVNSDEQFF
TGCAGCGTAAACAGCGATGAGCAGTTCTTC
>.|TRBJ2-7|TRBV20-1|.
CCARPAAATSYYEQYF
TGCTGTGCTAGACCCGCGGCGGCGACTTCATACTACGAGCAGTACTTC
>.|TRBJ2-6|TRBV10-3|.
CAISEARGVNVLTF
TGTGCCATCAGTGAGGCCAGGGGAGTCAACGTCCTGACTTTC
>TRBD2|TRBJ2-1|TRBV7-6|.
CASSMSLPGLAYNEQFF
TGTGCCAGCAGCATGAGCCTCCCGGGACTAGCCTACAATGAGCAGTTCTTC
>.|TRBJ1-5|TRBV10-3|.
CAIWSGGPQPQHF
TGTGCCATCTGGTCGGGTGGTCCCCAGCCCCAGCATTTT
>.|TRBJ2-7|TRBV20-1|.
CSANPGWPPYEQYF
TGCAGTGCCAACCCCGGGTGGCCACCTTACGAGCAGTACTTC
>.|TRBJ2-3|TRBV29-1|few
CSVGLRTDTQYF
TGCAGCGTTGGGCTTAGGACAGATACGCAGTATTTT
>.|TRBJ2-4|TRBV11-2|few
CASSFGLKEIQYF
TGTGCCAGCAGCTTCGGCCTAAAGGAGATTCAGTACTTC
>.|TRBJ1-1|TRBV11-2|.
CASSLGEGAEAFF
TGTGCCAGCAGCTTAGGGGAGGGGGCTGAAGCTTTCTTT
>TRBD2|TRBJ2-1|TRBV7-2|.
CASSLGVGGVYNEQFF
TGTGCCAGCAGCTTAGGCGTCGGGGGGGTGTACAATGAGCAGTTCTTC
>.|TRBJ1-4|TRBV4-3|.
CASGSLPNEKLFF
TGCGCCAGCGGGAGTCTTCCTAATGAAAAACTGTTTTTT
>TRBD2|TRBJ2-1|TRBV5-1|.
CASSPWTSGGAEEQFF
TGCGCCAGCAGCCCCTGGACTAGCGGGGGGGCTGAAGAGCAGTTCTTC
>TRBD1|TRBJ1-2|TRBV6-6|.
CASSTGERNYGYTF
TGTGCCAGCAGCACAGGGGAACGAAACTATGGCTACACCTTC
>.|TRBJ2-5|TRBV7-2|.
CASSPHGMGKETQYF
TGTGCCAGCAGCCCCCATGGAATGGGTAAAGAGACCCAGTACTTC
>.|TRBJ2-7|TRBV27|.
CASAEGGTAYEQYF
TGTGCCAGCGCGGAAGGGGGGACAGCCTACGAGCAGTACTTC
>.|TRBJ2-2|TRBV20-1|.
CSARDGTSGTGELFF
TGCAGTGCTAGGGACGGGACCTCCGGCACCGGGGAGCTGTTTTTT
>TRBD2|TRBJ2-2|TRBV2|.
CATKPGLVTGELFF
TGTGCCACTAAACCGGGACTAGTAACCGGGGAGCTGTTTTTT
>.|TRBJ1-1|TRBV6-2/TRBV6-3|.
CASSPETAEAFF
TGTGCCAGCAGTCCGGAGACAGCGGAGGCTTTCTTT
>TRBD2|TRBJ2-5|TRBV6-6|.
CASSYGSGLAGEETQYF
TGTGCCAGCAGTTATGGTTCTGGACTAGCGGGGGAAGAGACCCAGTACTTC
>.|TRBJ1-2|TRBV11-2|few
CASTGLGGLGGDGYTF
TGTGCCAGCACCGGTTTGGGGGGTTTAGGCGGCGACGGCTACACCTTC
>TRBD1|TRBJ2-4|TRBV4-1|many
CASSLEGQIQYF
TGCGCCAGCAGCCTAGAGGGACAGATTCAGTACTTC
>TRBD2|TRBJ2-1|TRBV5-1|.
CASSLDALAGYNEQFF
TGCGCCAGCAGCTTGGACGCACTAGCGGGCTACAATGAGCAGTTCTTC
>TRBD2|TRBJ2-5|TRBV20-1|.
CSARLVRLAGQETQYF
TGCAGTGCTAGATTAGTCAGGCTAGCGGGGCAAGAGACCCAGTACTTC
>.|TRBJ2-1|TRBV29-1|few
CSVERGPSTYNEQFF
TGCAGCGTTGAACGGGGGCCGTCGACCTACAATGAGCAGTTCTTC
>.|TRBJ1-4|TRBV20-1|.
CSASRRGEKLFF
TGCAGTGCTTCAAGGAGGGGGGAAAAACTGTTTTTT
>.|TRBJ2-5|TRBV5-1|.
CASGQTGAETQYF
TGCGCCAGCGGACAGACAGGAGCAGAGACCCAGTACTTC
>TRBD2|TRBJ2-3|TRBV29-1|few
CSVLRTSETDTQYF
TGCAGCGTTTTGCGGACTAGTGAGACAGATACGCAGTATTTT
>TRBD1|TRBJ2-1|TRBV4-1|many
CASSWTGDNEQFF
TGCGCCAGCAGCTGGACAGGAGACAATGAGCAGTTCTTC
>.|TRBJ2-7|TRBV20-1|few
CSARLADYEQYF
TGCAGTGCTAGACTAGCCGACTACGAGCAGTACTTC
>TRBD2|TRBJ2-2|TRBV6-6|.
CASSRRAGPNTGELFF
TGTGCCAGCAGTCGGCGAGCGGGGCCGAACACCGGGGAGCTGTTTTTT
>TRBD1|TRBJ2-3|TRBV5-1|.
CASSLAVAGGGTDTQYF
TGCGCCAGCAGCTTGGCGGTAGCAGGGGGTGGAACAGATACGCAGTATTTT
>.|TRBJ1-4|TRBV5-1|.
CASSLERFATNEKLFF
TGCGCCAGCAGCTTGGAGAGGTTTGCAACTAATGAAAAACTGTTTTTT
>.|TRBJ2-7|TRBV6-2/TRBV6-3|.
CASSYWSAGLVYEQYF
TGTGCCAGCAGTTATTGGAGCGCCGGTCTAGTTTACGAGCAGTACTTC
>.|TRBJ2-7|TRBV6-2/TRBV6-3|few
CASKPTPLYEQYF
TGTGCCAGCAAACCTACGCCCCTCTACGAGCAGTACTTC
>.|TRBJ1-4|TRBV5-1|.
CASSLSGQGGEKLFF
TGCGCCAGCAGCTTGTCCGGGCAGGGAGGGGAAAAACTGTTTTTT
>.|TRBJ2-1|TRBV7-9|.
CASSPPTRTVYNEQFF
TGTGCCAGCAGCCCCCCGACCCGGACAGTATACAATGAGCAGTTCTTC
>.|TRBJ2-7|TRBV29-1|few
CSVVPTVTYEQYF
TGCAGCGTTGTACCGACCGTTACCTACGAGCAGTACTTC
>.|TRBJ2-5|TRBV6-5|.
CASSTRGGTQYF
TGTGCCAGCAGCACCCGAGGGGGGACCCAGTACTTC